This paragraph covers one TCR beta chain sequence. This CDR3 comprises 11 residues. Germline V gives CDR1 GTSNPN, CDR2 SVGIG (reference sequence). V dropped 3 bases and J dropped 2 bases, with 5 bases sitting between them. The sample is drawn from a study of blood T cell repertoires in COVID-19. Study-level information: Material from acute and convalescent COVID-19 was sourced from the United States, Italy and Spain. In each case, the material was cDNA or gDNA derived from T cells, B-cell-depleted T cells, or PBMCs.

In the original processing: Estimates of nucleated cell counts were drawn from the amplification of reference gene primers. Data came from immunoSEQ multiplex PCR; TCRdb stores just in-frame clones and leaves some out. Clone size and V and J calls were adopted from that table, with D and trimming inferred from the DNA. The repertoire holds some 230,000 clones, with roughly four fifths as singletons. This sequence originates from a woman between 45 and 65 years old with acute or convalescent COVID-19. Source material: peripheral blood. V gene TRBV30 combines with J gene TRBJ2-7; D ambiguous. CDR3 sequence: CAWSGAYEQYF. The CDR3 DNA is TGTGCCTGGAGCGGAGCCTACGAGCAGTACTTC.